A single sample gave rise to the 24 T cell receptor beta chains below, sequenced in a study of blood T cells in healthy people across ages (dated by TCRdb to between 2015 and 2016). Receptors were amplified or captured by 5' RACE. The instrument was an Illumina HiSeq 2500. A second PCR of about 6 to 11 cycles was run with a J-beta primer mix and a sample-barcoded 5' primer. The raw public data were reprocessed by TCRdb itself: fastp quality trimming at Q25, MiXCR clonotype calling, in-frame beta chains only. Each entry merges the rows of one CDR3 protein and shows their most common DNA and genes. The sample table lists more than 1 million distinct CDR3 sequences, 40% to 50% of them with a count of one. The ten largest clonotypes hold approximately 20% of the sample. Material: blood. The source of these receptors is a woman aged 60-70 years in good health.

This clonotype was observed a few times. The chain couples TRBV27 to TRBJ1-2; D gene uncertain. Deletions cut 1 base from V and 0 bases from J, with 18 bases between. Germline CDR1 is MNHEY and CDR2 is SMNVEV (reference sequence). The CDR3 has 18 amino acids. CDR3 DNA: TGTGCCAGCAGTTTATATCCCCCCGGGGAGGGAGCTAACTATGGCTACACCTTC. As protein: CASSLYPPGEGANYGYTF.

A few counts support this clonotype. The J gene is TRBJ2-1, the V gene TRBV13; TRBD2 aligns across 12 bases. The germline CDR1 and CDR2 sequences are PRHDT and FYEKMQ (reference sequence). Trimming took 5 bases from V and 5 from J; bases not matched to a gene: 10. CDR3 length equals 17 residues. The CDR3 sequence: CASSGTGWTSGNNEQFF. DNA for the CDR3: TGTGCCAGCAGCGGGACAGGCTGGACTAGCGGGAACAATGAGCAGTTCTTC.

This clonotype was seen many times. The chain employs TRBV4-2 and TRBJ2-1, with D possibly TRBD2 on 5 matching bases. CDR1 is LGHNA, CDR2 YNFKEQ, per germline. CDR3 length: 17 residues. The V end lost 0 bases, the J end lost 0 bases, and 12 bases lay between the germline ends. This CDR3 is CASSQDRQRSSYNEQFF. The CDR3 nucleotides are TGTGCCAGCAGCCAAGATCGGCAGCGGAGCTCCTACAATGAGCAGTTCTTC.

This clonotype has only a few counts. The rearrangement joins TRBV13 to TRBJ1-6, with 8 bases fitting TRBD1. Trimming cost V 4 bases and J 7 bases; bases outside gene matches: 12. There are 17 residues in the CDR3. In germline, CDR1 is PRHDT, CDR2 FYEKMQ (reference sequence). The CDR3 sequence: CASSSQTRQGKNSPLHF. The CDR3 nucleotides are TGTGCCAGCAGCTCACAAACAAGACAGGGGAAAAATTCACCCCTCCACTTT.

This rearrangement joins TRBV2 to TRBJ2-7; 8 positions agree with TRBD2. The DNA end is a closer match to TRBJ2-5, so the J assignment may be wrong. CDR3 length: 15 amino acids. Germline CDR1 and CDR2: SNHLY and FYNNEI. This CDR3 is CASTRSGGPGETQYF. Here the CDR3 DNA reads TGTGCCAGCACGCGATCGGGAGGGCCGGGAGAGACCCAGTACTTC.

The J gene is TRBJ2-7, the V gene TRBV3-1; D might be TRBD1 or TRBD2, each matching 6 bases. From germline, CDR1 is LGHDT and CDR2 YNNKEL (reference sequence). This CDR3 spans 13 amino acids. V lost 3 bases and J 5 bases, leaving 11 bases between the germline ends. Here the CDR3 DNA reads TGTGCCAGCAGCCATCAAGGGGGGAACGAGCAGTACTTC. As protein: CASSHQGGNEQYF.

J is TRBJ2-5 and V is TRBV14, with 9 bases matching TRBD1. The end of the DNA aligns better with TRBJ2-7, so the J call may be wrong. The CDR3 sequence is 15 residues long. Germline V lookup: CDR1 SGHDN, CDR2 FVKESK. CDR3 residues: CASSQTGTGLGEQYF. In DNA form, the CDR3 reads TGTGCCAGCAGCCAAACCGGGACAGGGTTGGGCGAGCAGTACTTC.

This sequence joins TRBV12-3 or TRBV12-4 and TRBJ2-7; weak D call: TRBD2 (5 bases). CDR3 length equals 13 residues. V was clipped by 3 bases and J by 2 bases, with 8 bases between them. The CDR3 bases are TGTGCCAGCAGTTTCGGGAAAACCTACGAGCAGTACTTC. Protein product: CASSFGKTYEQYF.

This rearrangement joins TRBV29-1 to TRBJ2-1; 7 positions agree with TRBD1. Germline trimming cut 3 bases from V and 13 bases from J; bases unmatched to any gene: 9. Germline V CDR1 and CDR2: SQVTM, ANQGSEA. This CDR3 has 12 residues. Here the CDR3 DNA reads TGCAGCGTTGACTGGGACAGAATAAGACAGTTCTTC. As protein: CSVDWDRIRQFF.

This clonotype was recorded at least ten times. This rearrangement joins TRBV7-9 to TRBJ2-3, with TRBD2 matching over 14 bases. V dropped 4 bases and J dropped 9; count of bases not matched to a gene: 15. CDR3 size: 18 residues. Germline CDR1 reads SEHNR; CDR2 reads FQNEAQ (reference sequence). CDR3 sequence: CASSSRAGTSGSRETQYF. In DNA form, the CDR3 reads TGTGCCAGCAGCTCGAGGGCCGGGACTAGCGGGAGCCGTGAAACGCAGTATTTT. Filled out from reference TRBV7-9 and TRBJ2-3, the complete variable domain reads DTGVSQNPRHKITKRGQNVTFRCDPISEHNRLYWYRQTLGQGPEFLTYFQNEAQLEKSRLLSDRFSAERPKGSFSTLEIQRTEQGDSAMYLCASSSRAGTSGSRETQYFGPGTRLTVL.

This clonotype was detected a few times. The rearrangement links TRBV7-2 to TRBJ2-7; D tentatively reads TRBD1 or TRBD2 (5 bases each). Trimming cost V 7 bases and J 2 bases, with 15 bases left between them. The CDR3 has 14 residues. CDR1 is SGHTA and CDR2 is FQGNSA in the germline V gene. CDR3 in DNA: TGTGCCAGCAACCGTTGGGACGGAACCTACGAGCAGTACTTC. This encodes CASNRWDGTYEQYF.

The genes are TRBV20-1 and TRBJ2-7, with a tentative D call TRBD2 (6 bases). The tail of the sequence fits TRBJ2-5 better, so the J call may be wrong. The CDR3 has 14 residues. Germline CDR1 and CDR2: DFQATT and SNEGSKA (reference sequence). DNA for the CDR3: TGCAGTGCTTCACGAGCGGGCTCCGCGAGGACCCAGTACTTC. Amino acids: CSASRAGSARTQYF.

The chain carries TRBV6-5 and TRBJ2-7, with 14 positions matching TRBD2. In germline, CDR1 is MNHEY, CDR2 SVGAGI. CDR3 length: 17 residues. Germline trimming cut 0 bases from V and 1 base from J; bases unmatched to any gene: 2. The CDR3 reads CASSYSRTSGRSYEQYF. In DNA, the CDR3 is TGTGCCAGCAGTTACTCGCGGACTAGCGGGAGGTCCTACGAGCAGTACTTC.

This clonotype has more than one count but fewer than ten. The chain carries TRBV10-3 and TRBJ2-1; TRBD2 agrees at 8 bases. V lost 6 bases to trimming and J lost 5 bases; unmatched junction nucleotides: 12. The CDR3 runs to 16 residues. Germline V gene sequence: CDR1 ENHRY, CDR2 SYGVKD. The CDR3 DNA reads as TGTGCCATCAGCAGCCGCGATGGACTAGCCGACAATGAGCAGTTCTTC. Translated, it gives CAISSRDGLADNEQFF.

The sample holds many counts of this clonotype. The CDR3 reads CASSQDPQGADTQYF. CDR3 DNA: TGTGCCAGCAGCCAAGACCCCCAGGGTGCAGATACGCAGTATTTT. The chain couples TRBV4-2 to TRBJ2-3; TRBD1 might be the D (5 bases). Trimming cost V 0 bases and J 4 bases, with 11 bases left between them. Germline loops: CDR1 LGHNA, CDR2 YNFKEQ. The CDR3 has 15 amino acids.

This clonotype showed up just a few times. V usage is TRBV25-1 and J usage is TRBJ2-7, with TRBD1 matching 10 bases. This CDR3 comprises 14 residues. The V gene's germline CDR1 is MGHDK and CDR2 SYGVNS. Unmatched junction bases numbered 9, after V lost 6 bases and J lost 7 bases. The CDR3 is CASRAPGQGREQYF. The CDR3 DNA reads as TGTGCCAGCAGGGCCCCGGGACAGGGGCGGGAGCAGTACTTC.

The chain combines TRBV5-1 with TRBJ2-5, with D perhaps being TRBD1 or TRBD2 (6 bases each). The J call may not be correct, given that the DNA end is closer to TRBJ2-7. The CDR3 consists of 14 residues. Germline CDR1 is SGHRS and CDR2 is YFSETQ. The CDR3 nucleotides are TGCGCCAGCAGAATGGAGGGGGGTACTGGCGAGCAGTACTTC. Its protein product is CASRMEGGTGEQYF.

This clonotype was seen a handful of times. The gene calls are TRBV27 and TRBJ2-5, with 10 nucleotides matching TRBD1. The CDR3 covers 13 residues. Per the germline V gene, CDR1 is MNHEY and CDR2 is SMNVEV (reference sequence). The trim removed 6 bases at V and 4 bases at J, leaving 2 bases unmatched. The CDR3 here is CASRRQGAETQYF. The CDR3 DNA follows: TGTGCCAGCAGGAGACAGGGGGCAGAGACCCAGTACTTC.

This clonotype occurred a few times. The CDR3 DNA sequence: TGTGCCAGCAGCAAAGCTGTATCAGGGAATCGGAACACTGAAGCTTTCTTT. Encoded protein: CASSKAVSGNRNTEAFF. This chain joins TRBV21-1 and TRBJ1-1; no check of the table's D call, TRBD1, against the DNA was made. TRBV21-1 corresponds to a pseudogene. There are 17 residues in the CDR3.

This clonotype was counted at least ten times. The chain carries TRBV7-9 and TRBJ2-5; a weak D match, TRBD1 (6 bases). V lost 5 bases and J 5 bases, leaving 15 bases between the germline ends. Germline V gene lookup returns CDR1 SEHNR and CDR2 FQNEAQ (reference sequence). This CDR3 contains 14 residues. The CDR3 region has the DNA TGTGCCAGCAGCCCCCGGGACAACGAGGAGACCCAGTACTTC. Protein sequence: CASSPRDNEETQYF.

The CDR3 coding sequence is TGCAGCGTCCAGACCTACAATGAGCAGTACTTC. This translates into CSVQTYNEQYF. This sequence joins TRBV29-1 and TRBJ2-5; D not certain. The V gene lost 6 bases and the J gene lost 11 bases, with 16 bases spanning the gap. The CDR3 length is 11 residues. Germline values: CDR1 SQVTM, CDR2 ANQGSEA.

The chain links TRBV20-1 to TRBJ1-5; 9 nucleotides line up with TRBD1. The CDR3 has 15 amino acids. CDR1 is DFQATT and CDR2 is SNEGSKA in the germline V gene (reference sequence). The junction had 8 bases not matched to a gene; V was cut back by 4 bases and J by 4 bases. CDR3 coding DNA: TGCAGTGCTATCAAACAGGGGGCAGAGAATCAGCCCCAGCATTTT. It codes for CSAIKQGAENQPQHF.

This clonotype was detected a few times. The J gene is TRBJ2-3, the V gene TRBV20-1; D tentatively fits TRBD1 or TRBD2 (5 bases each). The length of the CDR3 is 13 residues. The V end was cut by 3 bases, the J end by 4 bases, with 11 bases between. Germline assignment: CDR1 DFQATT and CDR2 SNEGSKA (reference sequence). The CDR3 nucleotides read TGCAGTGCTAGTCACGGGACCGCAGATACGCAGTATTTT. As protein: CSASHGTADTQYF.

Concerning this clonotype: One base away lies a much larger clone, so this may be a sequencing read error. CDR3 residues: CAISYQTDSTGTQYF. The CDR3 nucleotides read TGTGCCATCAGCTACCAGACAGATAGCACAGGTACGCAGTATTTT. The rearrangement uses TRBV10-3 and TRBJ2-3; weak D call: TRBD1 (5 bases). Germline assignment: CDR1 ENHRY and CDR2 SYGVKD. The length of the CDR3 is 15 residues.